This TCR beta chain appears in the sequencing data of a study of a mutant IDH1 vaccine in newly diagnosed glioma. Overall study context: Each patient was administered eight vaccinations, scheduled in weeks 1, 3, 5, 7, 11, 15, 19 and 23.

CDR1 is SGDLS, CDR2 YYNGEE, per germline. The V gene lost 3 bases and the J gene lost 3 bases, with 7 bases spanning the gap. CDR3 length: 13 residues. Time point noted: week 11, during vaccination. Topical imiquimod was applied with each vaccine dose, which held 300 ug of mutant IDH1 20-mer peptide. Comments on this clone: Its matching antigen is unknown.

Only in-frame clones appear in the TCRdb table, and some are missing; sequencing was by immunoSEQ multiplex PCR. The data contain around 53,000 clones, roughly nine tenths of them seen just once; the ten biggest clones take up about 2.4%. This TCR was recovered from a man between 45 and 60 years old with glioma. Sample: PBMCs, taken from a glioma patient whose treatment included an IDH1 peptide vaccine. The J gene is TRBJ2-1, the V gene TRBV9, with a possible D match to TRBD1 (5 bases). The CDR3 here is CASSGQSYNEQFF. As DNA, the CDR3 is TGTGCCAGCAGCGGACAGAGCTACAATGAGCAGTTCTTC.